A single sample is the source of the 12 T cell receptor beta chains below, sequenced in a study of T-cell memory formation after mild COVID-19 (dated by TCRdb to the early 2020s). Library preparation used 5' RACE. Data came from an Illumina NovaSeq 6000. TCRdb reprocessing: public reads trimmed at Q25 with fastp, clones called with MiXCR, in-frame beta chains kept. Each entry is one CDR3 protein sequence, shown with its most common DNA and genes. Within this sample are fewer than 600,000 distinct CDR3 sequences, with about 20% of them counted one time only. The top ten hold 8.4% of the sample. The sequenced sample consisted of PBMCs or a T cell subset sorted from them (not recorded which). The origin of the receptors is an adult woman who had mild COVID-19 (a few samples of this study predate the infection). The sample titles of this study are shuffled in the database, so cell type and time point are left out; the donor was told from shared clones.

The J gene is TRBJ1-2, the V gene TRBV10-3; D is uncertain. V shed 3 bases and J shed 4 bases, with 12 bases lying between them. The V gene's germline CDR1 is ENHRY and CDR2 SYGVKD. There are 14 residues in the CDR3. The CDR3 DNA reads as TGTGCCATCAGTGATGAAGGAAGAATCTATGGCTACACCTTC. This translates into CAISDEGRIYGYTF.

The chain joins TRBV7-9 to TRBJ2-5; 15 bases fit TRBD2. Trimming at V came to 3 bases and at J to 5 bases, leaving 7 bases not matched to a gene. This CDR3 spans 17 amino acids. Germline loops: CDR1 SEHNR, CDR2 FQNEAQ (reference sequence). The chain's CDR3 is CASSLGLAGGGRETQYF. CDR3 nucleotides: TGTGCCAGCAGCTTGGGACTAGCGGGAGGAGGACGGGAGACCCAGTACTTC.

In this sample, this clonotype turned up a few times. The chain employs TRBV12-3 or TRBV12-4 and TRBJ2-1, with 14 bases fitting TRBD2. The CDR3 spans 18 residues. J was trimmed by 8 bases and V by 3 bases; bases with no gene match: 12. CDR3 residues: CASSFELTGLAGVDEQFF. In DNA, the CDR3 is TGTGCCAGCAGTTTCGAGCTGACGGGACTAGCGGGAGTTGATGAGCAGTTCTTC.

This clonotype was seen more than once but under ten times. The chain links TRBV5-4 to TRBJ2-7, with TRBD1 matching 9 bases. The CDR3 runs 13 residues. Germline V CDR1 and CDR2: SGHNT, YYREEE (reference sequence). J lost 5 bases, V lost 4 bases, and 4 bases had no gene match. The CDR3 reads CASSPWDRDEQYF. Here the CDR3 DNA reads TGTGCCAGCAGCCCGTGGGACAGGGACGAGCAGTACTTC.

Ten or more counts support this clonotype. The CDR3 sequence is CASSLGGQNSPLHF. The CDR3 DNA sequence: TGTGCCAGCAGCTTAGGGGGACAGAACTCACCCCTCCACTTT. The genes are TRBV7-6 and TRBJ1-6; 7 bases line up with TRBD1. Germline V gives CDR1 SGHVS, CDR2 FNYEAQ. This CDR3 contains 14 residues. Trimming took 1 base from V and 10 from J; bases not matched to a gene: 4.

The chain recombines TRBV9 with TRBJ2-1; tentative D call: TRBD2 (6 bases). The CDR3 is 16 residues long. V gave up 0 bases and J gave up 0 bases, with 10 bases separating them. Per the germline V gene, CDR1 is SGDLS and CDR2 is YYNGEE. The CDR3, as DNA: TGTGCCAGCAGCGTAGAAGTAGCGGTCTCCTACAATGAGCAGTTCTTC. This gives the protein CASSVEVAVSYNEQFF.

The chain carries TRBV24-1 and TRBJ1-5, with 7 bases aligning to TRBD1. Germline-derived CDR1 and CDR2 are KGHDR and SFDVKD. This CDR3 region has 13 residues. V was clipped by 10 bases and J by 4 bases; unmatched bases: 6. The chain's CDR3 is CATSDRINQPQHF. The CDR3 DNA sequence: TGTGCCACTTCGGACAGGATAAATCAGCCCCAGCATTTT.

This clonotype has more than one count but fewer than ten. CDR3 sequence: CASSSQGSPTDTQYF. The CDR3 coding sequence is TGTGCCAGCTCATCCCAGGGGAGTCCCACAGATACGCAGTATTTT. This sequence joins TRBV18 and TRBJ2-3, with D possibly TRBD1 on 6 matching bases. The CDR3 is made up of 15 amino acids. The germline V gene has CDR1 KGHSH and CDR2 LQKENI. The V end was cut by 5 bases, the J end by 2 bases, with 14 bases between.

This chain links TRBV5-1 with TRBJ2-7, with D possibly being TRBD2 (6 bases). The ends were cut back, 1 base at V and 5 bases at J, with 16 bases in the middle. This CDR3 comprises 15 residues. CDR1 SGHRS and CDR2 YFSETQ come from the germline V gene. CDR3 DNA sequence: TGCGCCAGCAGCTTGACAGTTGGGGAGGCGGACGAGCAGTACTTC. Translating it yields CASSLTVGEADEQYF.

This clonotype was detected only a few times. The chain joins TRBV4-3 to TRBJ2-7; TRBD2 matches 11 bases. The V gene's germline CDR1 is LGHNA and CDR2 YSLEER. V was clipped by 0 bases and J by 0 bases; unmatched bases: 1. The CDR3 loop spans 16 amino acids. The CDR3 coding sequence is TGCGCCAGCAGCCAAGATAGCGGGGGGGGCTCCTACGAGCAGTACTTC. Translating gives CASSQDSGGGSYEQYF.

The chain combines TRBV7-9 with TRBJ1-2; TRBD1 aligns across 8 bases. V gave up 1 base and J gave up 13 bases; unmatched junction bases: 11. Germline-derived CDR1 and CDR2 are SEHNR and FQNEAQ (reference sequence). The CDR3 spans 14 residues. The CDR3 reads CASSLDSDRARGTF. The DNA for the CDR3 is TGTGCCAGCAGCTTAGACTCGGACAGGGCCAGGGGCACCTTC.

The rearrangement uses TRBV12-3 or TRBV12-4 and TRBJ2-1; tentatively, D is TRBD1 or TRBD2 (5 bases each). V was trimmed by 2 bases and J by 0 bases, leaving 14 bases between them. The CDR3 totals 17 residues. The CDR3 here is CASSLPGAPRSYNEQFF. The CDR3 DNA reads as TGTGCCAGCAGTTTACCCGGGGCGCCCCGCTCCTACAATGAGCAGTTCTTC.